These T cell receptor beta chains were read from a single sample in a study of blood T cell repertoires in COVID-19. TCRdb's table, derived via immunoSEQ multiplex PCR, lists solely in-frame clones and lacks some. The table has 200,000 to 300,000 clones, roughly four fifths seen once. Sequenced sample: peripheral blood. These receptors originate from an elderly woman with acute or convalescent COVID-19. Both conserved end residues are part of each CDR3. The D gene is left open where the match is weak. Not all rows give a size; the values are once, few, many and, for expanded clones, a class.

TRBV28	TRBJ1-2	.	13	TRBD1	CASSDRGGYGYTF	TGTGCCAGCAGTGACAGGGGAGGCTATGGCTACACCTTC
TRBV29-1	TRBJ1-1	.	14	.	CSVVGQTMNTEAFF	TGCAGCGTTGTTGGACAGACAATGAACACTGAAGCTTTCTTT
TRBV9	TRBJ2-2	.	16	TRBD2	CASSPRGGPDTGELFF	TGTGCCAGCAGCCCTCGGGGGGGGCCAGACACCGGGGAGCTGTTTTTT
TRBV7-9	TRBJ2-3	.	15	TRBD1	CASSLAGTGTDTQYF	TGTGCCAGCAGCTTAGCGGGGACAGGGACAGATACGCAGTATTTT
TRBV6-4	TRBJ1-6	.	14	TRBD1	CASSSGQPNSPLHF	TGTGCCAGCAGTTCGGGACAGCCTAATTCACCCCTCCACTTT
TRBV3-1/TRBV3-2	TRBJ1-5	.	13	.	CASSQGGGQPQHF	TGTGCCAGCAGCCAAGGGGGGGGTCAGCCCCAGCATTTT
TRBV19	TRBJ2-5	.	14	TRBD2	CASSPRLAGKSQYF	TGTGCCAGTAGTCCCCGACTAGCGGGGAAGTCCCAGTACTTC
TRBV7-9	TRBJ2-1	.	13	.	CASSFGSGGEQFF	TGTGCCAGCAGCTTTGGGTCCGGGGGTGAGCAGTTCTTC
TRBV13	TRBJ2-7	once	14	TRBD1	CASSHRQGAVEQYF	TGTGCCAGCAGCCATCGACAGGGGGCAGTTGAGCAGTACTTC
TRBV5-1	TRBJ2-1	.	15	TRBD2	CASSLGTSGGSVQFF	TGCGCCAGCAGCTTGGGGACTAGCGGGGGTAGCGTGCAGTTCTTC
TRBV5-5	TRBJ1-1	.	13	.	CASSSRVGTEAFF	TGTGCCAGCAGCTCCAGGGTGGGGACTGAAGCTTTCTTT
TRBV5-6	TRBJ2-1	once	16	.	CASSSAWGTTGNEQFF	TGTGCCAGCAGCTCGGCTTGGGGAACTACGGGAAATGAGCAGTTCTTC
TRBV2	TRBJ1-4	once	13	TRBD1	CASSDDRVEKLFF	TGTGCCAGCAGTGACGACAGGGTTGAAAAACTGTTTTTT
TRBV5-4	TRBJ1-4	few	15	.	CASSRSWAANEKLFF	TGTGCCAGCAGCCGGTCCTGGGCAGCTAATGAAAAACTGTTTTTT
TRBV10-3	TRBJ1-1	.	14	TRBD1	CAISEPGTGTEAFF	TGTGCCATCAGTGAGCCAGGGACAGGCACTGAAGCTTTCTTT
TRBV18	TRBJ2-1	.	15	TRBD1	CASSSLQGANNEQFF	TGTGCCAGCTCGTCGCTGCAGGGGGCGAACAATGAGCAGTTCTTC
TRBV2	TRBJ2-1	.	16	TRBD2	CASSEYTGGLYNEQFF	TGTGCCAGCAGTGAATACACGGGGGGGCTATACAATGAGCAGTTCTTC
TRBV19	TRBJ2-7	.	16	TRBD1	CASSVLGTGNSDEQYF	TGTGCCAGTAGTGTACTCGGGACAGGGAATAGTGACGAGCAGTACTTC
TRBV6-1	TRBJ1-5	.	16	TRBD1	CASSGGQIYSNQPQHF	TGTGCCAGCAGTGGGGGACAGATTTATAGCAATCAGCCCCAGCATTTT
TRBV5-1	TRBJ1-5	.	15	TRBD1	CASSLDTGVNQPQHF	TGCGCCAGCAGCCTGGATACAGGGGTCAATCAGCCCCAGCATTTT
TRBV9	TRBJ2-1	.	16	TRBD2	CASSVAPSGTYNEQFF	TGTGCCAGCAGCGTAGCCCCTAGCGGGACCTACAATGAGCAGTTCTTC
TRBV6-5	TRBJ1-6	.	15	.	CASTRGGPYNSPLHF	TGTGCCAGCACCCGGGGGGGACCCTATAATTCACCCCTCCACTTT
TRBV2	TRBJ1-1	few	12	.	CASSYGGTEAFF	TGTGCCAGCAGTTATGGGGGGACTGAAGCTTTCTTT
TRBV7-2	TRBJ1-3	.	15	.	CASSLRGASGNTIYF	TGTGCCAGCAGCTTACGGGGGGCGTCTGGAAACACCATATATTTT
TRBV20-1	TRBJ1-2	.	11	.	CSARTDYGYTF	TGCAGTGCTAGGACAGATTATGGCTACACCTTC
TRBV5-6	TRBJ1-2	.	15	.	CASSLGAGVVYGYTF	TGTGCCAGCAGCTTGGGCGCAGGGGTCGTCTATGGCTACACCTTC
TRBV24-1	TRBJ1-1	.	13	TRBD1	CATRTGTNTEAFF	TGTGCCACCCGGACAGGGACCAACACTGAAGCTTTCTTT
TRBV27	TRBJ2-1	.	16	TRBD2	CASSLYGGGGYNEQFF	TGTGCCAGCAGTTTATATGGCGGGGGGGGGTACAATGAGCAGTTCTTC
TRBV4-2	TRBJ1-5	few	15	TRBD1	CASSQDGTGEQPQHF	TGTGCCAGCAGCCAAGACGGGACAGGGGAACAGCCCCAGCATTTT
TRBV6-4	TRBJ1-5	.	15	.	CASSPYGDSNQPQHF	TGTGCCAGCAGCCCCTACGGGGATAGCAATCAGCCCCAGCATTTT
TRBV5-1	TRBJ1-3	.	17	TRBD1	CASSLGQGESSGNTIYF	TGCGCCAGCAGCTTGGGGCAGGGGGAAAGCTCTGGAAACACCATATATTTT
TRBV7-2	TRBJ1-2	.	15	TRBD1	CASSLGSRTGNGYTF	TGTGCCAGCAGCTTAGGATCCAGGACAGGGAATGGCTACACCTTC
TRBV2	TRBJ2-1	.	15	TRBD1	CASSRDRSSYNEQFF	TGTGCCAGCTCCCGGGACAGGAGCTCCTACAATGAGCAGTTCTTC